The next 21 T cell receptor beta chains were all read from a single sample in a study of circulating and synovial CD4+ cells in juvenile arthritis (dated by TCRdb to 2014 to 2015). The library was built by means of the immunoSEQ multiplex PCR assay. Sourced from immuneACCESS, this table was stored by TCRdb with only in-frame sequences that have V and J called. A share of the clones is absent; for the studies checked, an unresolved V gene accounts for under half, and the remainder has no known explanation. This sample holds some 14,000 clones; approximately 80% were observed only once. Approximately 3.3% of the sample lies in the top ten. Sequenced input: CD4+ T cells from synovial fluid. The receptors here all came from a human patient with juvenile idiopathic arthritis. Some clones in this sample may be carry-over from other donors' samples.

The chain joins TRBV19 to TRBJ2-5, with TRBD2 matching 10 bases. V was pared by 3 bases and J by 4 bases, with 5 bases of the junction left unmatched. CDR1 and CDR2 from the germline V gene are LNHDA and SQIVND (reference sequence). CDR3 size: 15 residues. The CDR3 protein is CASSIGLAGAETQYF. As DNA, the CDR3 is TGTGCCAGTAGTATTGGGCTAGCGGGAGCAGAGACCCAGTACTTC.

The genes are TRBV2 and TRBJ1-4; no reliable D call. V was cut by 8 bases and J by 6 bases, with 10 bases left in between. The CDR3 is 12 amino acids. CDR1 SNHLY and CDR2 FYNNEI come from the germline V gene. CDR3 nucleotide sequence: TGTGCCAGCTCCGGGCGGGATGAAAAACTGTTTTTT. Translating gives CASSGRDEKLFF.

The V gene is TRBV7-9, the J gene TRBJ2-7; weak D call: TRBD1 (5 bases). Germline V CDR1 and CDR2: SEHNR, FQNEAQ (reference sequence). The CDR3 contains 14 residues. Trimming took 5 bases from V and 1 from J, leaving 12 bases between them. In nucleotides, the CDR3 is TGTGCCAGCAGCCTGACAGCGAGGTCCTACGAGCAGTACTTC. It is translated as CASSLTARSYEQYF.

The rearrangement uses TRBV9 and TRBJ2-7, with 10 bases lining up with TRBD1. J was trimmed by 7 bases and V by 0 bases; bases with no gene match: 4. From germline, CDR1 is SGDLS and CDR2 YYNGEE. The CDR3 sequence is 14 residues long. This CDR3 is CASSVEGQGMEQYF. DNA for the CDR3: TGTGCCAGCAGCGTAGAGGGACAGGGGATGGAGCAGTACTTC.

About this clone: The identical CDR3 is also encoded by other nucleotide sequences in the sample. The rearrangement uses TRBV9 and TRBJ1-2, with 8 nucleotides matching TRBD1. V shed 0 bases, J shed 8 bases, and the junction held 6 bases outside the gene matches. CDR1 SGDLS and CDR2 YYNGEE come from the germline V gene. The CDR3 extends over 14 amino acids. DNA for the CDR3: TGTGCCAGCAGCGTAGGTGGACAGGGTGAAGGCTACACCTTC. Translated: CASSVGGQGEGYTF.

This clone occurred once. The CDR3 spells CATHRGRRKGYTF. The CDR3 nucleotides are TGCGCCACCCACAGGGGCAGGCGGAAAGGCTACACCTTC. This chain links TRBV23-1 with TRBJ1-2, with 7 bases that match TRBD1. TRBV23-1 is filed as an ORF, its function uncertain. V shed 10 bases, J shed 8 bases, and the junction held 13 bases outside the gene matches. The CDR3 sequence is 13 residues long.

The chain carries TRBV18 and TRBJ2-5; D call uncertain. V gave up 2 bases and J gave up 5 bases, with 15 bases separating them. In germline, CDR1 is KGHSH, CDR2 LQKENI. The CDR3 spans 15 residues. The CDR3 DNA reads TGTGCCAGCTCACCATCCGGCCCAATGAGGGAGACCCAGTACTTC. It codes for CASSPSGPMRETQYF.

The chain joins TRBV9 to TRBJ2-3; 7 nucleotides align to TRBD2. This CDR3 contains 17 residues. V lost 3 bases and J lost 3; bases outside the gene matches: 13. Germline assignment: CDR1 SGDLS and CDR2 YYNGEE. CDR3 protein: CASSAMGGTGGTDTQYF. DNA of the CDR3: TGTGCCAGCAGCGCAATGGGGGGGACTGGCGGGACAGATACGCAGTATTTT.

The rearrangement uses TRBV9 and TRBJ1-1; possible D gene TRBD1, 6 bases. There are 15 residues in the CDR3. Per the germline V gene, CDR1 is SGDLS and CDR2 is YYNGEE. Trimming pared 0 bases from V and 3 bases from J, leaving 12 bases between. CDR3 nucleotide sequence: TGTGCCAGCAGCGTAGTTCAGGGGCGACACACTGAAGCTTTCTTT. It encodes CASSVVQGRHTEAFF.

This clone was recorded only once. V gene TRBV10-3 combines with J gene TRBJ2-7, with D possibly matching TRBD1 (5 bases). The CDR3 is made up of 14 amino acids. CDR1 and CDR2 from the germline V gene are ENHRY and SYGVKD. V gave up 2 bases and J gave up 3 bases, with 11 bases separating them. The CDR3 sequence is CAISEGTGFYEQYF. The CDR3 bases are TGTGCCATCAGTGAGGGAACAGGCTTCTACGAGCAGTACTTC.

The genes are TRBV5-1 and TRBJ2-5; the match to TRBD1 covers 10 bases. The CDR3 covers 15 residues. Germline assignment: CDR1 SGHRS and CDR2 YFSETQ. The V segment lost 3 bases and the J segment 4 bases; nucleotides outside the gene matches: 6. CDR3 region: CASSSTGTGVETQYF. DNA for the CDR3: TGCGCCAGCAGCTCCACCGGGACAGGGGTAGAGACCCAGTACTTC. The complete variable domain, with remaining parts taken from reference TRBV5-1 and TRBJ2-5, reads KAGVTQTPRYLIKTRGQQVTLSCSPISGHRSVSWYQQTPGQGLQFLFEYFSETQRNKGNFPGRFSGRQFSNSRSEMNVSTLELGDSALYLCASSSTGTGVETQYFGPGTRLLVL.

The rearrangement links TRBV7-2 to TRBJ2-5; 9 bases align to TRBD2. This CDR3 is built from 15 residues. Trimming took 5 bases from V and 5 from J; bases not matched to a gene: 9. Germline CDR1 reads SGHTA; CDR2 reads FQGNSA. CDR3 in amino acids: CASSPKRGVMETQYF. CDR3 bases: TGTGCCAGCAGCCCCAAGCGGGGGGTCATGGAGACCCAGTACTTC.

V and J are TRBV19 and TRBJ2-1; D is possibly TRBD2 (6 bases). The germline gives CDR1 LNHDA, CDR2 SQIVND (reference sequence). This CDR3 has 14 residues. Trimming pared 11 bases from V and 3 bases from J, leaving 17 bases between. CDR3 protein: CASSGGGDYNEQFF. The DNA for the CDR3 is TGTGCCTCGTCGGGTGGCGGGGACTACAATGAGCAGTTCTTC.

CDR3 nucleotides: TGTGCCAGCAGTGGAACCAGCGGGAGCACAGATACGCAGTATTTT. This codes for CASSGTSGSTDTQYF. The chain recombines TRBV25-1 with TRBJ2-3; tentatively, D is TRBD2 (6 bases). There are 15 residues in the CDR3. V lost 4 bases and J lost 0, with 11 bases in between. The germline V gene has CDR1 MGHDK and CDR2 SYGVNS.

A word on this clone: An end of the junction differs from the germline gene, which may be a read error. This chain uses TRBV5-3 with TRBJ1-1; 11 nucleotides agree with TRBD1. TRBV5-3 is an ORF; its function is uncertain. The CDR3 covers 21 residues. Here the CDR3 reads CARSNGQGALPRTLAPPDAFF. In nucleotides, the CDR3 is TGTGCCAGAAGTAACGGACAGGGGGCGCTTCCCAGGACCCTTGCGCCGCCTGACGCTTTCTTT.

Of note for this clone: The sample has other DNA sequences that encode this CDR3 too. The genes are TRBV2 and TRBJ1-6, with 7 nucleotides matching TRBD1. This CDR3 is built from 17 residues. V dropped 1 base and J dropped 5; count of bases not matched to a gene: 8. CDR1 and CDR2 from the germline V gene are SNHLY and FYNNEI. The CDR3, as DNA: TGTGCCAGCAGTGAAGGGCCGGGGACAGCAAATAATTCACCCCTCCACTTT. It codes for CASSEGPGTANNSPLHF.

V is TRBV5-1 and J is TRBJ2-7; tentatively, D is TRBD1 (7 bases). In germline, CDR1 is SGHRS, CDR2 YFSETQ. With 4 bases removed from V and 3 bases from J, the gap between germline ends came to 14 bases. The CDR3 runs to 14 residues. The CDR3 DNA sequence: TGCGCCAGCAGCCCGTCGCAGGGGGGCTACGAGCAGTACTTC. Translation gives CASSPSQGGYEQYF. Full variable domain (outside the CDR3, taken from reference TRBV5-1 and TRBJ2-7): KAGVTQTPRYLIKTRGQQVTLSCSPISGHRSVSWYQQTPGQGLQFLFEYFSETQRNKGNFPGRFSGRQFSNSRSEMNVSTLELGDSALYLCASSPSQGGYEQYFGPGTRLTVT.

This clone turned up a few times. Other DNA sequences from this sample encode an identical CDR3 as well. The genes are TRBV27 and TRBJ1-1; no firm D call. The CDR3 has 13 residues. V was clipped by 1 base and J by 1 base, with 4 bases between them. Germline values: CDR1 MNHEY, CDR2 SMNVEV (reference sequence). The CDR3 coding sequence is TGTGCCAGCAGTTTATACGGGAACACTGAAGCTTTCTTT. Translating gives CASSLYGNTEAFF.

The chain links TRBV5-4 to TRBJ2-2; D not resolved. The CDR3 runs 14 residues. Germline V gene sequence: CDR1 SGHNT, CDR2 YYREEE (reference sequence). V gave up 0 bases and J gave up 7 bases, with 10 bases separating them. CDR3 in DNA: TGTGCCAGCAGCTTGGACTTGGTGAACGGGGAGCTGTTTTTT. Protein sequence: CASSLDLVNGELFF.

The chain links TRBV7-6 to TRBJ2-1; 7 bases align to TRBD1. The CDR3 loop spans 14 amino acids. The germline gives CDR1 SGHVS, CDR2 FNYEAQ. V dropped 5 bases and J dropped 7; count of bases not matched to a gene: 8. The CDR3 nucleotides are TGTGCCAGCAGCCCCTGGGGACAGTTGAATGAGCAGTTCTTC. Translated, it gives CASSPWGQLNEQFF.

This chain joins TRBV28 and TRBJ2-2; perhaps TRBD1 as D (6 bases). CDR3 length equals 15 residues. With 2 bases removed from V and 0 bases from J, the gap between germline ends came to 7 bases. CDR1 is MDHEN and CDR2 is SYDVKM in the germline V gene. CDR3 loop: CASSLRQANTGELFF. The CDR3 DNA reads TGTGCCAGCAGTTTACGACAGGCGAACACCGGGGAGCTGTTTTTT.